This T cell receptor beta chain was retrieved from a study of memory CD4+ T cells and cytomegalovirus serostatus. V dropped 1 base and J dropped 10 bases, with 8 bases sitting between them. The length of the CDR3 is 12 residues. Germline-derived CDR1 and CDR2 are MDHEN and SYDVKM. Produced via immunoSEQ multiplex PCR; TCRdb's table is partial and in-frame only. The data show 84,000 or so clones, over 80% seen once. Single viable CD3+CD4+CD8-CD45RO+ cells were sorted as the memory CD4+ T cells. This sequence joins TRBV28 and TRBJ1-5, with D unclear. The TCR originated in an adult in good health and CMV-seronegative. Sequencing input: memory CD4+ T cells from blood. In DNA, the CDR3 is TGTGCCAGCAGTTTATCTGGCCGCCCCCAGCATTTT. It is translated as CASSLSGRPQHF.